The rows below give T cell receptor beta chains drawn from one sample of a study of cytomegalovirus exposure and HLA in healthy donors. This table comes from immunoSEQ multiplex PCR, and its TCRdb copy is limited to in-frame clones, with some not included. Of roughly 79,000 clones in the sample, about 92% were seen once. Sequenced input: PBMCs. These TCRs come from a man aged 18 to 35 in good health and CMV-seronegative. Each CDR3 is given with its conserved first and last residue. Fields, in order: V gene, D gene, clone size, J gene, CDR3 DNA, CDR3 protein. The D gene is left open where the match is weak. Where a row states a size, it is once, few, many or the class of an expanded clone; other rows omit it.

v_call: TRBV28
d_call: -
clone_size: -
j_call: TRBJ1-2
cdr3_nt: TGTGCCAGCAGTAACAGGGCTACTAACTATGGCTACACCTTC
cdr3_aa: CASSNRATNYGYTF

v_call: TRBV6-1
d_call: TRBD1
clone_size: -
j_call: TRBJ1-5
cdr3_nt: TGTGCCAGCAGTGAAGAGGCAGGGGGGCCCCTTCCCCAGCATTTT
cdr3_aa: CASSEEAGGPLPQHF

v_call: TRBV10-3
d_call: -
clone_size: -
j_call: TRBJ1-2
cdr3_nt: TGTGCCATCAGTGAGCCCCAGGTGATCCGCTATGGCTACACCTTC
cdr3_aa: CAISEPQVIRYGYTF

v_call: TRBV6-4
d_call: TRBD2
clone_size: few
j_call: TRBJ2-5
cdr3_nt: TGTGCCAGCAGTGTTCTAGCGGGGGGCCAAGAGACCCAGTACTTC
cdr3_aa: CASSVLAGGQETQYF

v_call: TRBV7-2
d_call: -
clone_size: -
j_call: TRBJ2-3
cdr3_nt: TGTGCCAGCAGCTTAATGTGGGCAGGCTCCACAGATACGCAGTATTTT
cdr3_aa: CASSLMWAGSTDTQYF

v_call: TRBV7-7
d_call: TRBD2
clone_size: -
j_call: TRBJ2-1
cdr3_nt: TGTGCTAGCAGCTTACAGCGGGGGATCAACAATGAGCAGTTCTTC
cdr3_aa: CASSLQRGINNEQFF

v_call: TRBV9
d_call: -
clone_size: -
j_call: TRBJ2-3
cdr3_nt: TGTGCCAGCAGCCGTGGGGAGGTTGGCACAGATACGCAGTATTTT
cdr3_aa: CASSRGEVGTDTQYF

v_call: TRBV7-9
d_call: -
clone_size: few
j_call: TRBJ1-2
cdr3_nt: TGTGCCAGCAGCTTTTCCACAGGGTTGGGGTATGGCTACACCTTC
cdr3_aa: CASSFSTGLGYGYTF

v_call: TRBV28
d_call: -
clone_size: -
j_call: TRBJ1-6
cdr3_nt: TGTGCCAGCAGCCCCCAGCGTGATTCACCCCTCCACTTT
cdr3_aa: CASSPQRDSPLHF

v_call: TRBV5-1
d_call: -
clone_size: -
j_call: TRBJ1-1
cdr3_nt: TGCGCCAGCAGCTTGGAGCCCGGTGAAGCTTTCTTT
cdr3_aa: CASSLEPGEAFF

v_call: TRBV6-5
d_call: -
clone_size: -
j_call: TRBJ1-1
cdr3_nt: TGTGCCAGCAGTCGAGGCAGGGGGAACACTGAAGCTTTCTTT
cdr3_aa: CASSRGRGNTEAFF

v_call: TRBV7-2
d_call: TRBD2
clone_size: -
j_call: TRBJ2-5
cdr3_nt: TGTGCCAGCAGCTTATCGACTAGCGGGGGCATAGGAAAGACCCAGTACTTC
cdr3_aa: CASSLSTSGGIGKTQYF

v_call: TRBV5-3
d_call: -
clone_size: -
j_call: TRBJ2-7
cdr3_nt: TGTGCCAGAAGCGGCGGGAACCGGACCCTCTACGAGCAGTACTTC
cdr3_aa: CARSGGNRTLYEQYF

v_call: TRBV19
d_call: -
clone_size: -
j_call: TRBJ1-2
cdr3_nt: TGTGCCAGTAGTATAGAGGGGAGGGATGGCTACACCTTC
cdr3_aa: CASSIEGRDGYTF

v_call: TRBV5-1
d_call: -
clone_size: -
j_call: TRBJ1-1
cdr3_nt: TGCGCCAGCAGCTTGGCCGCGGAGTACATAGTAGCCAACACTGAAGCTTTCTTT
cdr3_aa: CASSLAAEYIVANTEAFF

v_call: TRBV2
d_call: -
clone_size: -
j_call: TRBJ1-1
cdr3_nt: TGTGCCAGCAGTGAAGCCGGGAACACTGAAGCTTTCTTT
cdr3_aa: CASSEAGNTEAFF

v_call: TRBV19
d_call: TRBD1
clone_size: -
j_call: TRBJ1-5
cdr3_nt: TGTGCCAGTAGTATAGACCCGACAGGGAGACAGCCCCAGCATTTT
cdr3_aa: CASSIDPTGRQPQHF

v_call: TRBV14
d_call: -
clone_size: -
j_call: TRBJ2-4
cdr3_nt: TGTGCCAGCAGCCAAGCTGGACATTCTCTAGCCAAAAACATTCAGTACTTC
cdr3_aa: CASSQAGHSLAKNIQYF

v_call: TRBV19
d_call: -
clone_size: -
j_call: TRBJ2-2
cdr3_nt: TGTGCCAGTAGTCCCTACAGAAAATTGGCTCCCGGGGAGCTGTTTTTT
cdr3_aa: CASSPYRKLAPGELFF

v_call: TRBV14
d_call: -
clone_size: -
j_call: TRBJ2-7
cdr3_nt: TGTGCCAGCAGCCCCGTGTCCTACGAGCAGTACTTC
cdr3_aa: CASSPVSYEQYF

v_call: TRBV4-1
d_call: -
clone_size: -
j_call: TRBJ1-6
cdr3_nt: TGCGCCAGCAGCCCACTCCCGGTGGGAGGGAGCTCCTATAATTCACCCCTCCACTTT
cdr3_aa: CASSPLPVGGSSYNSPLHF

v_call: TRBV19
d_call: TRBD2
clone_size: once
j_call: TRBJ2-7
cdr3_nt: TGTGCCAGTAGTCCGGGGGGGTTTTACGAGCAGTACTTC
cdr3_aa: CASSPGGFYEQYF

v_call: TRBV12-5
d_call: -
clone_size: once
j_call: TRBJ1-6
cdr3_nt: TGTGCTAGTGGTCTAGACAGCTCCTATAATTCACCCCTCCACTTT
cdr3_aa: CASGLDSSYNSPLHF

v_call: TRBV11-2
d_call: TRBD1
clone_size: -
j_call: TRBJ2-7
cdr3_nt: TGTGCCAGCAGCCCCGGGACAGGGGCTTTATACGAGCAGTACTTC
cdr3_aa: CASSPGTGALYEQYF

v_call: TRBV18
d_call: TRBD2
clone_size: -
j_call: TRBJ2-1
cdr3_nt: TGTGCCAGCTCACCCGGGGGGACCGACAATGAGCAGTTCTTC
cdr3_aa: CASSPGGTDNEQFF

v_call: TRBV28
d_call: -
clone_size: -
j_call: TRBJ1-2
cdr3_nt: TGTGCCAGCAGTTTACCATTCGGGGAGACCTATGGCCACACCTTC
cdr3_aa: CASSLPFGETYGHTF

v_call: TRBV2
d_call: -
clone_size: -
j_call: TRBJ1-1
cdr3_nt: TGTGCCAGCAGGTCAGGGATGAACACTGAAGCTTTCTTT
cdr3_aa: CASRSGMNTEAFF

v_call: TRBV5-1
d_call: -
clone_size: -
j_call: TRBJ2-7
cdr3_nt: TGCGCCAGCAGCTTGACCGAGGAGAGGGAGCAGTACTTC
cdr3_aa: CASSLTEEREQYF

v_call: TRBV5-1
d_call: TRBD1
clone_size: once
j_call: TRBJ2-4
cdr3_nt: TGCGCCAGCAGCGCACAGGGGTGGGGAAACATTCAGTACTTC
cdr3_aa: CASSAQGWGNIQYF

v_call: TRBV5-8
d_call: TRBD1
clone_size: -
j_call: TRBJ2-7
cdr3_nt: TGTGCCAGCAGTGAGGGACAGGGGGCGGATTACGAGCAGTACTTC
cdr3_aa: CASSEGQGADYEQYF

v_call: TRBV11-2
d_call: TRBD1
clone_size: once
j_call: TRBJ2-7
cdr3_nt: TGTGCCAGCAGCTGGCCGGGACAGGGTGTTGTCGAGCAGTACTTC
cdr3_aa: CASSWPGQGVVEQYF

v_call: TRBV2
d_call: -
clone_size: -
j_call: TRBJ2-4
cdr3_nt: TGTGCCAGCAGTGGGGCAGCCATACTAGCCAAAAACATTCAGTACTTC
cdr3_aa: CASSGAAILAKNIQYF

v_call: TRBV18
d_call: -
clone_size: -
j_call: TRBJ2-4
cdr3_nt: TGTGCCAGCTCACCTGCTATTTCCAAAAACATTCAGTACTTC
cdr3_aa: CASSPAISKNIQYF

v_call: TRBV7-8
d_call: TRBD1
clone_size: once
j_call: TRBJ1-5
cdr3_nt: TGTGCCAGCAGCTGGACAGGGGGGGAAAATCAGCCCCAGCATTTT
cdr3_aa: CASSWTGGENQPQHF

v_call: TRBV6-1
d_call: -
clone_size: few
j_call: TRBJ2-2
cdr3_nt: TGTGCCAGCAGTGTTAGCGCCGACACCGGGGAGCTGTTTTTT
cdr3_aa: CASSVSADTGELFF

v_call: TRBV29-1
d_call: TRBD2
clone_size: -
j_call: TRBJ2-1
cdr3_nt: TGCAGCGTTGAATTCCCGACTAGCGGGGGCCATCCCTTTTACAATGAGCAGTTCTTC
cdr3_aa: CSVEFPTSGGHPFYNEQFF

v_call: TRBV2
d_call: TRBD2
clone_size: few
j_call: TRBJ2-1
cdr3_nt: TGTGCCAGCAGACTTAGCGGGGGCCCCGGATACAATGAGCAGTTCTTC
cdr3_aa: CASRLSGGPGYNEQFF